These 16 T cell receptor beta chains were sequenced from one sample in a study of identical twins. TCRdb redid the calling of the 5' RACE reads with MiXCR, one entry per CDR3 protein. The sample lists some 330,000 distinct CDR3 sequences; roughly 9% were seen once. The material sequenced was naive T cells sorted from blood. These receptors were collected from a woman aged 45-65 years in good health.

Comment on this clonotype: The CDR3 end shows no conserved phenylalanine or tryptophan, and so a read error is likely. The gene calls are TRBV9 and TRBJ2-3; the D call may be TRBD1 or TRBD2 (5 bases each). Germline CDR1 SGDLS, CDR2 YYNGEE. Trimming removed 0 bases at V and 0 bases at J, with 5 bases between. CDR3 length equals 14 residues. The CDR3 here is CASSVGDSTDTQYL. The DNA for the CDR3 is TGTGCCAGCAGCGTAGGGGACAGCACAGATACGCAGTATTTA.

V usage is TRBV3-1 and J usage is TRBJ2-5, with TRBD2 matching over 7 bases. V was clipped by 4 bases and J by 2 bases; unmatched bases: 13. Germline CDR1 LGHDT, CDR2 YNNKEL (reference sequence). The CDR3 is 17 amino acids. The CDR3: CASSRIGTIQIQETQYF. The CDR3 region has the DNA TGTGCCAGCAGCCGCATAGGGACTATTCAAATACAAGAGACCCAGTACTTC.

This clonotype was observed at least ten times. This chain joins TRBV12-3 or TRBV12-4 and TRBJ2-3, with D perhaps assigned TRBD1 or TRBD2 (5 bases each). The V end was cut by 4 bases, the J end by 3 bases, with 8 bases between. This CDR3 region has 13 residues. The CDR3 loop is CASSWGSTDTQYF. The DNA for the CDR3 is TGTGCCAGCAGTTGGGGGTCTACAGATACGCAGTATTTT.

A few counts support this clonotype. The chain is built from TRBV28 and TRBJ2-7; possible D gene TRBD2, 6 bases. V was cut by 3 bases and J by 2 bases, with 11 bases left in between. The CDR3 is 14 amino acids. Germline V gene data show CDR1 as MDHEN and CDR2 as SYDVKM. The CDR3 is CASSFPGEAYEQYV. DNA for the CDR3: TGTGCCAGCAGTTTTCCTGGGGAGGCCTACGAGCAGTACGTC.

This clonotype showed up just a few times. The chain is built from TRBV12-3 or TRBV12-4 and TRBJ1-2; weak D call: TRBD1 (6 bases). The CDR3 runs 13 residues. The ends were cut back, 3 bases at V and 4 bases at J, with 9 bases in the middle. The CDR3 spells CASSFGQLYGYTF. In DNA, the CDR3 is TGTGCCAGCAGTTTTGGACAGCTCTATGGCTACACCTTC.

This clonotype was seen ten or more times. This chain links TRBV29-1 with TRBJ2-1; 8 bases line up with TRBD2. The V and J ends lost 4 bases and 3 bases, in that order; junction bases with no gene match: 5. The CDR3 sequence is 14 residues long. CDR1 and CDR2 (germline): SQVTM, ANQGSEA. The CDR3 sequence is CSVGVAGFYNEQFF. In DNA form, the CDR3 reads TGCAGCGTTGGTGTAGCGGGGTTCTACAATGAGCAGTTCTTC.

This clonotype was counted ten times or more. The rearrangement joins TRBV12-3 or TRBV12-4 to TRBJ1-5, with 9 bases lining up with TRBD1. J was trimmed by 2 bases and V by 6 bases; bases with no gene match: 2. This CDR3 has 14 residues. CDR3 sequence reads: CASRRQGGNQPQHF. The CDR3 bases are TGTGCCAGCAGACGACAGGGGGGCAATCAGCCCCAGCATTTT.

This chain links TRBV7-8 with TRBJ1-1; no definite D call. Trimming shortened V by 5 bases and J by 2 bases, and 12 bases separated the two germline ends. The CDR3 consists of 14 residues. CDR1 is SGHVS and CDR2 is FQNEAQ in the germline V gene. The CDR3 region has the DNA TGTGCCAGCAGCGGGGAGATTTCAAACACTGAAGCTTTCTTT. Translated, it gives CASSGEISNTEAFF.

This clonotype was seen ten or more times. CDR3 region: CSAGNQETQYF. The CDR3 bases are TGCAGTGCTGGGAACCAAGAGACCCAGTACTTC. The chain carries TRBV20-1 and TRBJ2-5; D gene unclear. This CDR3 has 11 residues. CDR1 is DFQATT and CDR2 is SNEGSKA in the germline V gene (reference sequence). Trimming removed 5 bases at V and 0 bases at J, with 4 bases between.

This clonotype was detected a few times. This chain connects TRBV11-2 to TRBJ1-2; 7 positions match TRBD1. This CDR3 comprises 17 residues. The V gene end was trimmed by 5 bases and the J gene end by 4 bases; junction bases not matched to a gene: 16. Germline CDR1 is SGHAT and CDR2 is FQNNGV. The CDR3 nucleotides are TGTGCCAGCAGCACCCGACAGGGTACGACGGTCGCCTATGGCTACACCTTC. Protein product: CASSTRQGTTVAYGYTF.

This clonotype was picked up many times. The chain links TRBV6-5 to TRBJ2-3, with a weak D call TRBD2 (6 bases). From germline, CDR1 is MNHEY and CDR2 SVGAGI. This CDR3 contains 12 residues. The V end lost 2 bases, the J end lost 8 bases, and 8 bases lay between the germline ends. The CDR3 coding sequence is TGTGCCAGCAGTTACAGGAGGGGTACGCAGTATTTT. Its protein is CASSYRRGTQYF.

The chain is built from TRBV7-6 and TRBJ2-1; TRBD2 matches at 7 bases. This CDR3 comprises 15 residues. J gave up 6 bases and V 0 bases, and 5 bases lay outside the gene matches. The germline CDR1 and CDR2 sequences are SGHVS and FNYEAQ. Written as DNA, the CDR3 is TGTGCCAGCAGCTTAGCAGCGGGACCACCCAATGAGCAGTTCTTC. This encodes CASSLAAGPPNEQFF. Based on the CDR3 plus reference TRBV7-6 and TRBJ2-1, the full variable domain is GAGVSQSPRYKVTKRGQDVALRCDPISGHVSLYWYRQALGQGPEFLTYFNYEAQQDKSGLPNDRFSAERPEGSISTLTIQRTEQRDSAMYRCASSLAAGPPNEQFFGPGTRLTVL.

This clonotype occurred many times. V gene TRBV4-2 combines with J gene TRBJ2-1; D gene uncertain. The CDR3 has 15 amino acids. The V gene lost 1 base and the J gene lost 1 base, with 8 bases spanning the gap. Per the germline V gene, CDR1 is LGHNA and CDR2 is YNFKEQ. For the CDR3, the DNA is TGTGCCAGCAGCCAAGTCGAGGAGTCCTACAATGAGCAGTTCTTC. Encoded protein: CASSQVEESYNEQFF.

This clonotype was seen at least ten times. The chain joins TRBV11-3 to TRBJ2-1; TRBD2 might be the D (5 bases). This CDR3 region has 11 residues. Between the trimmed V and J ends, which lost 2 bases and 12 bases, there was a span of 8 bases. CDR1 is SGHNT, CDR2 YENEEA, per germline. CDR3 DNA: TGTGCCAGCAGCTTAAAAGGAGGGCAGTTCTTC. The encoded protein is CASSLKGGQFF.

This clonotype was picked up a small number of times. The chain carries TRBV28 and TRBJ1-2; no clear D. The CDR3 covers 13 residues. Germline V lookup: CDR1 MDHEN, CDR2 SYDVKM. V lost 8 bases to trimming and J lost 2 bases, with 12 bases between them. For the CDR3, the DNA is TGTGCCAGCTCGGGAGGGTGGAACTATGGCTACACCTTC. This codes for CASSGGWNYGYTF.

V is TRBV5-5 and J is TRBJ1-2; unclear D gene. The V gene's germline CDR1 is SGHKS and CDR2 YYEKEE (reference sequence). V was trimmed by 0 bases and J by 7 bases, leaving 16 bases between them. The CDR3 consists of 15 residues. The DNA for the CDR3 is TGTGCCAGCAGCTTGGCGGCGGGAACTGGCTCTGGCTACACCTTC. This encodes CASSLAAGTGSGYTF.